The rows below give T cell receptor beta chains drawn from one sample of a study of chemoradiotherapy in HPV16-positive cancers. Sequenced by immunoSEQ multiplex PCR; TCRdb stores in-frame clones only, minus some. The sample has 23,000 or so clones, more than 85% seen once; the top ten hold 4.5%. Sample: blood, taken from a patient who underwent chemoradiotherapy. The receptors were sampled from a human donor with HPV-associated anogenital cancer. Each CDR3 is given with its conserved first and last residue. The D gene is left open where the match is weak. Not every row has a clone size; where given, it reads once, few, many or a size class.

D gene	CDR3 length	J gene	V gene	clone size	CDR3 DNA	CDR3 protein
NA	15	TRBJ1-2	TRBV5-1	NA	TGCGCCAGCCGGGAACAGGGCATAGCGGCGGATGGCTACACCTTC	CASREQGIAADGYTF
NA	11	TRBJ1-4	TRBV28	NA	TGTGCCAGCAGAAGCCGCGGAAAACTGTTTTTT	CASRSRGKLFF
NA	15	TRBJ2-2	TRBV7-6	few	TGTGCCAGCAGCCTCAGCGGTCCGAACACCGGGGAGCTGTTTTTT	CASSLSGPNTGELFF
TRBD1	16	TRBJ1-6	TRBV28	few	TGTGCCAGCAGTTCCTCCGGGACAGGGGATAATTCACCCCTCCACTTT	CASSSSGTGDNSPLHF
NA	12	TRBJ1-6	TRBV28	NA	TGTGCCAGCAGTTTGGGAGTTTCACCCCTCCACTTT	CASSLGVSPLHF
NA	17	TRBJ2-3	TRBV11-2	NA	TGTGCCAGCAGCTTAGACCGATCTTGGGGAAGCACAGATACGCAGTATTTT	CASSLDRSWGSTDTQYF
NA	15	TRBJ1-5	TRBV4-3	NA	TGCGCCAGCAGCCGGAGACATGGGAGCAATCAGCCCCAGCATTTT	CASSRRHGSNQPQHF
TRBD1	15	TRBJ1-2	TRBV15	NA	TGTGCCACCAGCAGAGATAACCAGGGGGCGCTTGGCTACACCTTC	CATSRDNQGALGYTF
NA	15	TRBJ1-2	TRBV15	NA	TGTGCCACCAGCAGAGGTCGTACATCTAACTATGGCTACACCTTC	CATSRGRTSNYGYTF
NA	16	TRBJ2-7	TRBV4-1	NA	TGCGCCAGCAGCCCGGACCAAACGGCCAGCTCCTACGAGCAGTACTTC	CASSPDQTASSYEQYF
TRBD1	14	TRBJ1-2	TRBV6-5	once	TGTGCCAGCAGTCTCCAGGACAGGGGCTATGGCTACACCTTC	CASSLQDRGYGYTF
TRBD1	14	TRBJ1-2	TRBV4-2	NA	TGTGCCAGCAGCCAGGACAGGGGGAACTATGGCTACACCTTC	CASSQDRGNYGYTF
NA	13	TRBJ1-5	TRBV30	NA	TGTGCCTGGAGTGTAGGGGATCCTCAGCCCCAGCATTTT	CAWSVGDPQPQHF
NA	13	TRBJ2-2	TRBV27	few	TGTGCCAGCAGTTTACTAAACACCGGGGAGCTGTTTTTT	CASSLLNTGELFF
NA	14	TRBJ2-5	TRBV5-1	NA	TGCGCCAGCGCAGGGGCCCCGTACCAAGAGACCCAGTACTTC	CASAGAPYQETQYF
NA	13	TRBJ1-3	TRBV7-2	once	TGTGCCAGCAGCTTAAGGAAGGGAAACACCATATATTTT	CASSLRKGNTIYF
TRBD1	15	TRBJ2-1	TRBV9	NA	TGTGCCAGCAGCGTAGGACAGGGGGTCTACAATGAGCAGTTCTTC	CASSVGQGVYNEQFF
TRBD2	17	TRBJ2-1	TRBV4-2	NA	TGTGCCAGCAGCCAATCGACGTTGGTAGCGGGGAACAATGAGCAGTTCTTC	CASSQSTLVAGNNEQFF
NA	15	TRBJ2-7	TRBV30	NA	TGTGCCTGGAAGGGGGGACTTCACCTGATATACGAGCAGTACTTC	CAWKGGLHLIYEQYF
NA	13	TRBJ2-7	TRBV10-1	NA	TGCGCCAGCAGTGGAGGGCAGGGAACCGAGCAGTACTTC	CASSGGQGTEQYF
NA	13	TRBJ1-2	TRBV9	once	TGTGCCAGCAGCGTAGATTCTATTGGTGGCTACACCTTC	CASSVDSIGGYTF
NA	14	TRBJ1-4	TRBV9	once	TGTGCCAGCAGCGTAGGGACAGTTAATGAAAAACTGTTTTTT	CASSVGTVNEKLFF
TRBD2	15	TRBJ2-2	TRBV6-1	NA	TGTGCCAGCTATCTAGCGGGGGGGGGCACCGGGGAGCTGTTTTTT	CASYLAGGGTGELFF
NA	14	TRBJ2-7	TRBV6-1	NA	TGTGCCAGCAGCCCAACCCGGGACACCTACGAGCAGTACTTC	CASSPTRDTYEQYF
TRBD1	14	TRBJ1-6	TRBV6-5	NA	TGTGCCAGCAGTTTCACAGGGGACAGTTCACCCCTCCACTTT	CASSFTGDSSPLHF
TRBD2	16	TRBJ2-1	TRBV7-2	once	TGTGCCAGCAGCTTAGGGCGACTAGCGGGAGGGAATGAGCAGTTCTTC	CASSLGRLAGGNEQFF
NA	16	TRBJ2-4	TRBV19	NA	TGTGCCAGTAGTACCGGACAGCGTTCAGCCAAAAACATTCAGTACTTC	CASSTGQRSAKNIQYF
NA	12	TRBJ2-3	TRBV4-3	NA	TGCGCCAGCAGCCAAGGCAGGAATACGCAGTATTTT	CASSQGRNTQYF
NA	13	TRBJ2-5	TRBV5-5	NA	TGTGCCAGCAGCTTGGGGACAGAAGAGACCCAGTACTTC	CASSLGTEETQYF
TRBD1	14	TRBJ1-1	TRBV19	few	TGTGCCAGGGTTGAGGGGGCAGAGGAGACTGAAGCTTTCTTT	CARVEGAEETEAFF
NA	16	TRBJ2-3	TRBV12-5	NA	TGTGCTAGTGGCCTCTTATCATCGGGCCGCACAGATACGCAGTATTTT	CASGLLSSGRTDTQYF
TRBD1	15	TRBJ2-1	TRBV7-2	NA	TGTGCCAGCAGCCACCGGACAGGTTCTTATGTTGAGCAGTTCTTC	CASSHRTGSYVEQFF
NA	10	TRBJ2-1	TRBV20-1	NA	TGCAGTGCTAGAAACAATGAGCAGTTCTTC	CSARNNEQFF
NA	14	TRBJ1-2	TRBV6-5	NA	TGTGCCAGCAGTTACCTGGAGCCTTCCCGAGGCTACACCTTC	CASSYLEPSRGYTF
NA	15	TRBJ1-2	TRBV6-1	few	TGTGCCAGCAGTGGGACAGCTACCGCTAACTATGGCTACACCTTC	CASSGTATANYGYTF
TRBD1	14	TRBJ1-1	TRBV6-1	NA	TGTGCCAGCAGTACAGGGGGAAGTAACACTGAAGCTTTCTTT	CASSTGGSNTEAFF
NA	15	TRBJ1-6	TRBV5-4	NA	TGTGCCAGCAGCTTGAATGGGGAGGGTAATTCACCCCTCCACTTT	CASSLNGEGNSPLHF
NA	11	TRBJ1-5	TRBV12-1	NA	TGTGCCAGCAGCTCGCGTCAGCCCCAGCATTTT	CASSSRQPQHF
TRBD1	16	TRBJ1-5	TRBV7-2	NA	TGTGCCAGCAGCGCCCCGGGACAGGGGGCGATTCAGCCCCAGCATTTT	CASSAPGQGAIQPQHF
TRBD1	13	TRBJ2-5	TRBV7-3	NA	TGTGCCAGCAGCCAGGGACAGGGTGAGACCCAGTACTTC	CASSQGQGETQYF
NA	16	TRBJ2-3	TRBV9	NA	TGTGCCAGCAGCGTTGAAGGGACATCTAGCACAGATACGCAGTATTTT	CASSVEGTSSTDTQYF
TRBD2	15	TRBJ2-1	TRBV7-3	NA	TGTGCCAGCAGCTCCGGACTAGCGGGAGCTGATGAGCAGTTCTTC	CASSSGLAGADEQFF
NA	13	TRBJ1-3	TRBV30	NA	TGTGCCTGGACCCCGGGAAGGGAAAACACCATATATTTT	CAWTPGRENTIYF
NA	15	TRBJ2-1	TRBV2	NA	TGTGCCAGCAGTGAAGGGGGTATTCCCTACAATGAGCAGTTCTTC	CASSEGGIPYNEQFF
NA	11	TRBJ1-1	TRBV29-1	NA	TGCAGCGTTGGACGGAACACTGAAGCTTTCTTT	CSVGRNTEAFF
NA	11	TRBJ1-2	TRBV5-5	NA	TGTGCCAGCAGCTTGGACGGCGGCTACACCTTC	CASSLDGGYTF
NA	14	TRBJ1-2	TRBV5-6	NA	TGTGCCAGCAGCTTGGAGGGGAGCGCGAGTGGCTACACCTTC	CASSLEGSASGYTF
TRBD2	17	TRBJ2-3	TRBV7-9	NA	TGTGCCAGCAGCTTATCAACTAGCGGGGGCCTCACAGATACGCAGTATTTT	CASSLSTSGGLTDTQYF
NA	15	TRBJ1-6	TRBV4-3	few	TGCGCCAGCAGCCCTTTGCTCGTTGGCAATTCACCCCTCCACTTT	CASSPLLVGNSPLHF
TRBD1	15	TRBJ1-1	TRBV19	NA	TGTGCCAGTAGTATCCGCGGACAGGGTAACACTGAAGCTTTCTTT	CASSIRGQGNTEAFF
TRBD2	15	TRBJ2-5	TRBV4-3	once	TGCGCCAGCAGCCAGGCACTAGCGGGAGGGGAGACCCAGTACTTC	CASSQALAGGETQYF
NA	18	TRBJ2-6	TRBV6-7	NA	TGTGCCAGCAGTTGCAATGTGCGTTTACAAAGTCGGGCCAACGTCCTGACTTTC	CASSCNVRLQSRANVLTF
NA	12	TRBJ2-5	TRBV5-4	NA	TGTGCCAGCAGGTCCAGACAAGAGACCCAGTACTTC	CASRSRQETQYF
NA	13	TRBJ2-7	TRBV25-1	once	TGTGCCAGCCGAACCTCTCCGGGCCACGAGCAGTACTTC	CASRTSPGHEQYF
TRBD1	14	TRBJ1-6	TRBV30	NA	TGTGCCTGGAGCCGGGACAGGGTTAATTCACCCCTCCACTTT	CAWSRDRVNSPLHF